The rows below give T cell receptor beta chains drawn from one sample of a study of blood T cell repertoires in COVID-19. Here immunoSEQ multiplex PCR was the method, and the copy in TCRdb shows in-frame clones only, minus some. This sample yields about 200,000 clones, of which about 83% are seen a single time; about 2.5% belongs to the top ten. The source material was peripheral blood. The receptors were gathered from a woman aged 40 to 55 with active or convalescent COVID-19. The CDR3 runs from the conserved cysteine through the conserved F or W. The D gene is left open where the match is weak. The size field is filled for only some rows; it gives once, few, many or a size class.

j_gene,d_gene,v_gene,abundance,len,CDR3nt,CDR3aa
TRBJ2-1,-,TRBV19,-,13,TGTGCCAGTAGTACGCCGATAGGGGCTGAGCAGTTCTTC,CASSTPIGAEQFF
TRBJ2-2,TRBD1,TRBV5-1,-,14,TGCGCCAGCCGGGGGACAGGGGGTACCGGGGAGCTGTTTTTT,CASRGTGGTGELFF
TRBJ2-6,-,TRBV2,-,15,TGTGCCAGCAGGAAGACAGACTCTGGGGCCAACGTCCTGACTTTC,CASRKTDSGANVLTF
TRBJ2-1,TRBD2,TRBV6-5,-,14,TGTGCCAGCACCCGCGGGGGTACCTACAATGAGCAGTTCTTC,CASTRGGTYNEQFF
TRBJ1-3,-,TRBV5-6,-,15,TGTGCCAGCAGCTTGTCAGGATTCTCTGGAAACACCATATATTTT,CASSLSGFSGNTIYF
TRBJ1-2,TRBD1,TRBV28,-,15,TGTGCCAGCAGTGCGCCGGGACAGGGGGCACATGGCTACACCTTC,CASSAPGQGAHGYTF
TRBJ2-6,-,TRBV21-1,-,17,TGTGCCAGCACTTTCGAACAAGGGGTGTCTGGGGCCAACGTCCTGACTTTC,CASTFEQGVSGANVLTF
TRBJ2-3,-,TRBV19,once,14,TGTGCCAGTAGTATGTGGTCGGGCACAGATACGCAGTATTTT,CASSMWSGTDTQYF
TRBJ1-5,TRBD1,TRBV6-5,-,14,TGTGCCAGCAGCGCGGACAGGGACAATCAGCCCCAGCATTTT,CASSADRDNQPQHF
TRBJ1-2,-,TRBV2,once,14,TGTGCCAGCAGGTTGTTCGGGTCGGGGTATGGCTACACCTTC,CASRLFGSGYGYTF
TRBJ2-1,TRBD1,TRBV24-1,-,15,TGTGCCACCAGTGATTACGGGACAGGCTACAATGAGCAGTTCTTC,CATSDYGTGYNEQFF
TRBJ1-1,-,TRBV6-5,-,12,TGTGCCACCAGTAAGGGGTTCACTGAAGCTTTCTTT,CATSKGFTEAFF
TRBJ2-3,-,TRBV27,-,16,TGTGCCAGCAGTTCCGGGACTTCACTCAGCACAGATACGCAGTATTTT,CASSSGTSLSTDTQYF